Listed below are T cell receptor beta chains from one sample, sequenced in a study of cytomegalovirus exposure and HLA in healthy donors. Measured with immunoSEQ multiplex PCR; TCRdb has only the in-frame clones, and not every one. This sample has around 150,000 clones, with around 80% found just once. The sequencing sample was made of PBMCs. Source of these receptors: a man aged 35 to 55 in good health and CMV-seropositive. The CDR3 runs from the conserved cysteine through the conserved F or W. D genes are given only for firm matches. Size is stated for part of the rows, as once, few or many counts, or as a class when the clone is expanded.

abundance	j_gene	v_gene	d_gene	CDR3aa	CDR3nt
NA	TRBJ1-1	TRBV2	TRBD1	CASSGQGAPRAFF	TGTGCCAGCAGTGGGCAGGGGGCGCCGCGGGCTTTCTTT
NA	TRBJ2-5	TRBV19	TRBD2	CASSRIGTSGKETQYF	TGTGCCAGTAGTAGAATCGGGACTAGCGGGAAGGAGACCCAGTACTTC
NA	TRBJ1-2	TRBV7-9	TRBD1	CASSPGQGNYGYTF	TGTGCCAGCAGCCCCGGACAGGGAAACTATGGCTACACCTTC
NA	TRBJ1-5	TRBV5-5	NA	CASSLDSGQPQHF	TGTGCCAGCAGCTTGGACAGCGGCCAGCCCCAGCATTTT
NA	TRBJ2-7	TRBV27	TRBD1	CASSFWDRVGEQYF	TGTGCCAGCAGTTTTTGGGACAGGGTCGGCGAGCAGTACTTC
NA	TRBJ2-7	TRBV18	TRBD2	CASSLRLAWEQYF	TGTGCCAGCTCACTGCGACTAGCGTGGGAGCAGTACTTC
NA	TRBJ1-2	TRBV6-5	NA	CASTNAGDRYGYTF	TGTGCCAGCACCAACGCCGGGGATCGCTATGGCTACACCTTC
NA	TRBJ1-1	TRBV7-3	NA	CASSLTGNTEAFF	TGTGCCAGCAGCTTAACGGGCAACACTGAAGCTTTCTTT
NA	TRBJ1-1	TRBV7-3	NA	CASSLFELLNTEAFF	TGTGCCAGCAGCTTATTTGAGCTCCTGAACACTGAAGCTTTCTTT
NA	TRBJ2-5	TRBV25-1	NA	CASSEWGRGFQETQYF	TGTGCCAGCAGTGAATGGGGGCGGGGGTTCCAAGAGACCCAGTACTTC
NA	TRBJ1-2	TRBV27	TRBD1	CASSLTGDLVYGYTF	TGTGCCAGCAGTCTTACAGGGGATCTCGTCTATGGCTACACCTTC
NA	TRBJ1-1	TRBV4-3	NA	CASSQAGNTEAFF	TGCGCCAGCAGCCAAGCAGGGAACACTGAAGCTTTCTTT
NA	TRBJ1-2	TRBV29-1	NA	CSNRPHESNPNYGYTF	TGCAGCAACAGGCCCCACGAGAGCAACCCTAACTATGGCTACACCTTC
NA	TRBJ2-1	TRBV6-6	NA	CASSLDTNNEQFF	TGTGCCAGCAGTCTGGACACGAACAATGAGCAGTTCTTC
NA	TRBJ2-3	TRBV5-6	TRBD1	CASSLAGGFTDTQYF	TGTGCCAGCAGCTTGGCAGGGGGATTCACAGATACGCAGTATTTT
few	TRBJ2-7	TRBV6-1	TRBD1	CASSDALDRGFYEQYF	TGTGCCAGCAGTGACGCCCTGGACAGGGGATTCTACGAGCAGTACTTC
NA	TRBJ2-2	TRBV29-1	NA	CSATNDGELFF	TGCAGCGCCACAAACGACGGGGAGCTGTTTTTT
NA	TRBJ2-1	TRBV29-1	TRBD2	CSVAGTSGRVGEQFF	TGCAGCGTCGCGGGGACTAGCGGGAGAGTCGGGGAGCAGTTCTTC
many	TRBJ1-1	TRBV30	NA	CAWSIGGHTEAFF	TGTGCCTGGAGTATTGGAGGGCACACTGAAGCTTTCTTT
NA	TRBJ1-2	TRBV29-1	TRBD1	CSVEVQGAFGYTF	TGCAGCGTTGAAGTGCAGGGGGCGTTTGGCTACACCTTC
few	TRBJ1-1	TRBV18	TRBD1	CASSSLQGTNTEAFF	TGTGCCAGCTCAAGCTTACAGGGGACGAACACTGAAGCTTTCTTT
few	TRBJ2-2	TRBV5-8	TRBD2	CASSFLGTSGNLGTGELFF	TGTGCCAGCAGCTTTCTCGGGACTAGCGGGAATCTTGGCACCGGGGAGCTGTTTTTT
few	TRBJ2-7	TRBV5-1	NA	CASSLSQGLPYEQYF	TGCGCCAGCAGCTTAAGCCAGGGGCTCCCCTACGAGCAGTACTTC
NA	TRBJ2-7	TRBV2	TRBD1	CASQGTGSSQYF	TGTGCCAGCCAGGGGACAGGGAGCAGTCAGTACTTC
NA	TRBJ1-4	TRBV5-6	NA	CASSLVPQGNNEKLFF	TGTGCCAGCAGCTTGGTACCGCAGGGGAATAATGAAAAACTGTTTTTT
NA	TRBJ1-1	TRBV21-1	NA	CASSPDPRGSMNTEAFF	TGTGCCAGCAGCCCAGATCCGAGGGGGAGCATGAACACTGAAGCTTTCTTT
few	TRBJ1-5	TRBV10-3	TRBD1	CAIPSPGQEYSNQPQHF	TGTGCCATCCCCTCTCCGGGACAGGAGTATAGCAATCAGCCCCAGCATTTT
NA	TRBJ2-7	TRBV6-1	NA	CASSPQGTPEQYF	TGTGCCAGCAGTCCACAAGGGACTCCCGAGCAGTACTTC
NA	TRBJ1-6	TRBV11-2	NA	CASSLPRSYNSPLHF	TGTGCCAGCAGCTTACCCCGGTCCTATAATTCACCCCTCCACTTT
NA	TRBJ2-1	TRBV28	TRBD1	CASSSPGQGSVGEQFF	TGTGCCAGCAGTTCACCGGGACAGGGGTCTGTCGGTGAGCAGTTCTTC
NA	TRBJ2-7	TRBV6-5	NA	CASSYLRGSGYEQYF	TGTGCCAGCAGTTACCTAAGGGGGAGTGGATACGAGCAGTACTTC
NA	TRBJ2-2	TRBV11-1	NA	CASSLIEENTGELFF	TGTGCCAGCAGCTTAATAGAGGAGAACACCGGGGAGCTGTTTTTT
NA	TRBJ2-2	TRBV28	NA	CASRLYSGELFF	TGTGCCAGCAGACTATATTCCGGGGAGCTGTTTTTT
few	TRBJ1-2	TRBV10-3	NA	CAISDHPMDLEANYGYTF	TGTGCCATCAGTGATCACCCTATGGATCTAGAAGCTAACTATGGCTACACCTTC
NA	TRBJ1-6	TRBV29-1	NA	CSVEDVGGQPLHF	TGCAGCGTTGAAGATGTTGGTGGACAGCCCCTCCACTTT
NA	TRBJ2-5	TRBV5-4	TRBD2	CASSFTEGGDQETQYF	TGTGCCAGCAGCTTTACCGAGGGAGGGGACCAAGAGACCCAGTACTTC
NA	TRBJ2-2	TRBV2	NA	CATRISVNTGELFF	TGTGCCACCCGGATAAGCGTGAACACCGGGGAGCTGTTTTTT
NA	TRBJ2-3	TRBV19	NA	CATESMAGRTDTQYF	TGTGCCACCGAATCGATGGCGGGGCGCACAGATACGCAGTATTTT
once	TRBJ1-4	TRBV5-5	NA	CASSLGGEGEKLFF	TGTGCCAGCAGCTTGGGTGGGGAGGGAGAAAAACTGTTTTTT
NA	TRBJ1-6	TRBV19	TRBD1	CASSTRQGNPPLHF	TGTGCCAGTAGTACCCGACAGGGGAATCCACCCCTCCACTTT
NA	TRBJ1-2	TRBV7-9	NA	CASSLQGLVYTF	TGTGCCAGCAGCTTACAGGGGCTCGTCTACACCTTC
NA	TRBJ2-2	TRBV5-1	TRBD2	CASSLPSGTTAGELFF	TGCGCCAGCAGCTTACCTAGCGGAACAACAGCCGGGGAGCTGTTTTTT
NA	TRBJ2-3	TRBV5-1	NA	CASSPGWTDTQYF	TGCGCCAGCAGCCCGGGTTGGACAGATACGCAGTATTTT
NA	TRBJ2-7	TRBV6-5	TRBD2	CASSYSTSGSYEQYF	TGTGCCAGCAGTTACTCGACTAGCGGGAGTTACGAGCAGTACTTC
NA	TRBJ2-7	TRBV18	TRBD2	CASSLTSGRPLDYEQYF	TGTGCCAGCTCCCTGACTAGCGGGAGGCCCCTTGACTACGAGCAGTACTTC
NA	TRBJ1-3	TRBV6-6	TRBD1	CASRTGGQGTNTIYF	TGTGCCAGCAGGACAGGGGGCCAAGGAACAAACACCATATATTTT
NA	TRBJ2-3	TRBV9	TRBD1	CASSAGQGPDTQYF	TGTGCCAGCAGCGCCGGACAGGGTCCAGATACGCAGTATTTT
once	TRBJ2-7	TRBV20-1	NA	CSASYPYEQYF	TGCAGTGCTAGCTACCCCTACGAGCAGTACTTC
NA	TRBJ2-7	TRBV5-1	TRBD2	CASSLGTGQSLAGTYEQYF	TGCGCCAGCAGCTTGGGAACGGGTCAGTCGCTAGCGGGGACCTACGAGCAGTACTTC
NA	TRBJ1-5	TRBV2	NA	CASSVGGVQPQHF	TGTGCCAGCAGTGTGGGGGGGGTTCAGCCCCAGCATTTT
NA	TRBJ2-2	TRBV7-2	NA	CASSLRWNTGELFF	TGTGCCAGCAGCTTGCGCTGGAACACCGGGGAGCTGTTTTTT
NA	TRBJ1-1	TRBV29-1	NA	CSVVEHNTEAFF	TGCAGCGTTGTTGAACACAACACTGAAGCTTTCTTT
few	TRBJ1-4	TRBV19	NA	CASSPRVGGLEEKLFF	TGTGCCAGTAGTCCCCGAGTGGGAGGGCTTGAGGAAAAACTGTTTTTT
few	TRBJ1-6	TRBV6-1	TRBD1	CASSESSGQGGSPLHF	TGTGCCAGCAGTGAATCTTCGGGACAGGGTGGATCACCCCTCCACTTT
NA	TRBJ2-1	TRBV2	NA	CASSDQGTSYNEQFF	TGTGCCAGCAGTGATCAGGGCACGTCCTACAATGAGCAGTTCTTC
NA	TRBJ2-3	TRBV27	TRBD2	CASRALAGTDTQYF	TGTGCCAGCAGGGCTCTAGCGGGCACAGATACGCAGTATTTT
once	TRBJ2-3	TRBV10-3	TRBD1	CAISDRGLTDTQYF	TGTGCCATCAGTGACAGGGGGCTGACAGATACGCAGTATTTT
NA	TRBJ2-2	TRBV7-3	NA	CASSSHTGELFF	TGTGCCAGCAGCTCCCATACCGGGGAGCTGTTTTTT
few	TRBJ2-2	TRBV5-6	TRBD2	CASSLGLAGWGTGELFF	TGTGCCAGCAGCTTGGGACTAGCGGGTTGGGGAACCGGGGAGCTGTTTTTT